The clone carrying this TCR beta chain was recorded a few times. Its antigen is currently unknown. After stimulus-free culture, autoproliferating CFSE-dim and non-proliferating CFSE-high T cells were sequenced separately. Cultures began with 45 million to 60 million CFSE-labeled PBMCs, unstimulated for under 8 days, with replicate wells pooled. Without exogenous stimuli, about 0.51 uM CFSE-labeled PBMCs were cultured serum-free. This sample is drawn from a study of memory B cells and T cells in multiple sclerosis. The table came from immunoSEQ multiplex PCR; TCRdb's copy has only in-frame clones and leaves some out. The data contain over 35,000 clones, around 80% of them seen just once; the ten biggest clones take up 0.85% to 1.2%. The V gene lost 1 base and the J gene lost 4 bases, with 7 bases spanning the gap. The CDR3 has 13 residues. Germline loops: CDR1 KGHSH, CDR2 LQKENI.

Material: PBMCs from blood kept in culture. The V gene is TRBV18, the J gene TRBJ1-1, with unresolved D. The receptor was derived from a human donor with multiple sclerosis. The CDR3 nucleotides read TGTGCCAGCTCACCACGGGAGGGCACTGAAGCTTTCTTT. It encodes CASSPREGTEAFF.